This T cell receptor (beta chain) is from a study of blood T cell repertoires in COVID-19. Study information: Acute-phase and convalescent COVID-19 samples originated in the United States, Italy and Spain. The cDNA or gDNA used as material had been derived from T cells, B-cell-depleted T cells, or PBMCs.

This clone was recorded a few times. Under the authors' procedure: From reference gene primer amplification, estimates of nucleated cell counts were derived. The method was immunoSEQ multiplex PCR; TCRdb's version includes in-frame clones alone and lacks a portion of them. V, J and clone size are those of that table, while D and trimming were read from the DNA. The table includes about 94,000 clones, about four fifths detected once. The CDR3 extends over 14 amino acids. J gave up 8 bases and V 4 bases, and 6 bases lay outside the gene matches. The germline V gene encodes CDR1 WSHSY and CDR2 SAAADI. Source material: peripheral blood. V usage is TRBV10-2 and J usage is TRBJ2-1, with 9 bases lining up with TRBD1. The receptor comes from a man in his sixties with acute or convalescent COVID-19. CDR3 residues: CASSVTGGIHEQFF. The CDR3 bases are TGCGCCAGCAGTGTGACAGGGGGTATACATGAGCAGTTCTTC.